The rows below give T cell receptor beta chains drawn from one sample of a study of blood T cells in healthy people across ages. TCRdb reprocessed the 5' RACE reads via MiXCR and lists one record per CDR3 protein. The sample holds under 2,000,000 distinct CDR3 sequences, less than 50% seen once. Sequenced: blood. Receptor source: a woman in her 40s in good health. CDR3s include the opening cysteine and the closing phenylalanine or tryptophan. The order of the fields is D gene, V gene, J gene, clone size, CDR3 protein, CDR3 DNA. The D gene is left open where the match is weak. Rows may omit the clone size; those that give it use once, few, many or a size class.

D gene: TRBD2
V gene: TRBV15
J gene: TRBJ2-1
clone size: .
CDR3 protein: CATSRELAGVWGEQFF
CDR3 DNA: TGTGCCACCAGCAGAGAGCTAGCGGGGGTTTGGGGTGAGCAGTTCTTC

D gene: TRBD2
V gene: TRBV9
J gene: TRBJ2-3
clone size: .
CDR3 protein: CASSVEVWSGGAPDTQYF
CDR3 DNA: TGTGCCAGCAGCGTAGAGGTGTGGAGCGGGGGGGCCCCAGATACGCAGTATTTT

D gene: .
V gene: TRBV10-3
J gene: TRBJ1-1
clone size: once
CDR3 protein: CAISSMNTEAFF
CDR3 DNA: TGTGCCATCAGTAGCATGAACACTGAAGCTTTCTTT

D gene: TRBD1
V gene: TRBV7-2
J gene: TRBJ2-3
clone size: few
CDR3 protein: CASSFDRGRTDTQYF
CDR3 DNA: TGTGCCAGCAGCTTCGACAGGGGGCGGACAGATACGCAGTATTTT

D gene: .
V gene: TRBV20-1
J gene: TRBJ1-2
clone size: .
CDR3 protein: CSAHGPQTYGYTF
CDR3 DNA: TGCAGTGCTCACGGGCCCCAAACTTATGGCTACACCTTC

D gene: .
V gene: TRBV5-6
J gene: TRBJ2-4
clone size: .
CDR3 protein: CASSFLPDPDIQYF
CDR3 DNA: TGTGCCAGCAGCTTTCTCCCAGACCCGGACATTCAGTACTTC

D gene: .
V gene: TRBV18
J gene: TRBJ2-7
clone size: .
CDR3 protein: CASSPTLTRGTYEQYF
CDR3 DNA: TGTGCTAGCTCCCCTACTCTGACAAGGGGGACCTACGAGCAGTACTTC

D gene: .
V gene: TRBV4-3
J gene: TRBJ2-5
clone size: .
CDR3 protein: CASSQDLRQETQYF
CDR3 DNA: TGCGCCAGCAGCCAAGACCTCAGACAAGAGACCCAGTACTTC

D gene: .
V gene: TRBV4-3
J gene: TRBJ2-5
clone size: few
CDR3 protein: CASSHLPGPQETQYF
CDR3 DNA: TGCGCCAGCAGCCACCTTCCCGGGCCCCAAGAGACCCAGTACTTC

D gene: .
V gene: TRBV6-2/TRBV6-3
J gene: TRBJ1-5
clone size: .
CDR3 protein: CASSYQGPRNQPQHF
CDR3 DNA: TGTGCCAGCAGTTACCAGGGGCCCAGAAATCAGCCCCAGCATTTT

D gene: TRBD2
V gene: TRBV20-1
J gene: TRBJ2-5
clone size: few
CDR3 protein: CSARGQRGTETQYF
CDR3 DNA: TGCAGTGCTAGAGGCCAGCGGGGTACAGAGACCCAGTACTTC

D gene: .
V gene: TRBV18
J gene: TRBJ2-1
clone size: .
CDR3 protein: CASPGLGSSYNEQFF
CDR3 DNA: TGTGCCAGCCCGGGCCTTGGCAGCTCCTACAATGAGCAGTTCTTC

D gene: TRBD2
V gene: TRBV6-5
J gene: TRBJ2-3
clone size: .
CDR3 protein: CASHPASGVQDTQYF
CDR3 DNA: TGTGCCAGCCACCCTGCTAGCGGGGTTCAAGATACGCAGTATTTT

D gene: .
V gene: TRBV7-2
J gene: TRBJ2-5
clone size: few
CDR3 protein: CASSVAGAKETQYF
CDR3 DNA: TGTGCCAGCAGCGTTGCGGGGGCGAAAGAGACCCAGTACTTC

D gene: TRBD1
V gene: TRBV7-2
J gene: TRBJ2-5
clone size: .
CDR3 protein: CASSSYGTGGLKETRYF
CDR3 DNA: TGTGCCAGCAGCTCCTACGGGACAGGGGGTCTGAAAGAGACCCGGTACTTC

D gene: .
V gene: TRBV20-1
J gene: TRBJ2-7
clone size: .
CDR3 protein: CSGGTEFYEQYF
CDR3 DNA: TGCAGTGGAGGGACGGAGTTCTACGAGCAGTACTTC

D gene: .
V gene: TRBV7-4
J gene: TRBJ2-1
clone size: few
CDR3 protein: CASSPPGSSIYNEQFF
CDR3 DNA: TGTGCCAGCAGCCCTCCAGGGTCCTCAATCTACAATGAGCAGTTCTTC

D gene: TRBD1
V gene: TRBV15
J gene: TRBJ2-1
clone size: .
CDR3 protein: CATSRRTGINYNEQFF
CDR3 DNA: TGTGCCACCAGCAGGCGGACAGGGATAAACTACAATGAGCAGTTCTTC

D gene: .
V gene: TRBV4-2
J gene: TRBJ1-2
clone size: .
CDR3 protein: CASSQDRSGAGYTF
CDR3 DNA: TGTGCCAGCAGCCAAGACCGATCAGGGGCCGGCTACACCTTC

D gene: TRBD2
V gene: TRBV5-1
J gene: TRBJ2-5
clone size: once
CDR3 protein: CASIETSGGNEQYF
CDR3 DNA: TGCGCCAGCATTGAGACTAGCGGGGGGAATGAGCAGTACTTC

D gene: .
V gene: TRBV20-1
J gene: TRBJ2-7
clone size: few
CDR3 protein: CSARAGRAYEQYF
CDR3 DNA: TGCAGTGCTAGAGCAGGGCGGGCCTACGAGCAGTACTTC

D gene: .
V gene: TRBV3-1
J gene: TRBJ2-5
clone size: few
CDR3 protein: CASSQDERAQYF
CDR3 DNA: TGTGCCAGCAGCCAAGATGAGCGCGCCCAGTACTTC

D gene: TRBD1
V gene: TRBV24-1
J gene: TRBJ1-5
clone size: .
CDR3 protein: CATSATGGRDQPQHF
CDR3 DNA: TGTGCCACCAGTGCAACAGGGGGCAGAGATCAGCCCCAGCATTTT

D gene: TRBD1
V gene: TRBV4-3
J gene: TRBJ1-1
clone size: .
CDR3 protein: CASSRDRVMSSEAFF
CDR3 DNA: TGCGCCAGCAGCAGGGACAGGGTGATGTCCTCTGAAGCTTTCTTT

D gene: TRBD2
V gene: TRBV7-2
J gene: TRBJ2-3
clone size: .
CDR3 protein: CASSPVAGGDTDTQYF
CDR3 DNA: TGTGCCAGCAGCCCGGTAGCGGGGGGAGACACAGATACGCAGTATTTT

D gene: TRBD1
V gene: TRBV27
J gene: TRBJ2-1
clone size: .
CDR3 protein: CASGSGQGFNEQFF
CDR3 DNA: TGTGCCAGCGGCTCGGGACAGGGGTTCAATGAGCAGTTCTTC

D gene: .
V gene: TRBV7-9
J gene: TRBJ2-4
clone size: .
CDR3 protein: CASSLTFSKNIQYF
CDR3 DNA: TGTGCCAGCAGCTTAACCTTTTCCAAAAACATTCAGTACTTC

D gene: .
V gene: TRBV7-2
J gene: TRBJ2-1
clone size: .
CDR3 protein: CASSWGVFAFNEQFF
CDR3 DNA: TGTGCCAGCAGCTGGGGGGTATTCGCGTTCAATGAGCAGTTCTTC

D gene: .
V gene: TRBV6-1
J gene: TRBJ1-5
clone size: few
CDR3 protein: CASSGGREAAQPQHF
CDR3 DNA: TGTGCCAGCAGTGGGGGCAGGGAGGCGGCTCAGCCCCAGCATTTT

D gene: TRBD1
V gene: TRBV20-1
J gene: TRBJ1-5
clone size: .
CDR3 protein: CSARYETGGKVGNQPQHF
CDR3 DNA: TGCAGTGCTAGATATGAGACAGGGGGCAAGGTTGGCAATCAGCCCCAGCATTTT

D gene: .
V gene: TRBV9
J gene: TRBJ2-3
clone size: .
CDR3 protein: CASSLTGTPHQNPSTDTQYF
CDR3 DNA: TGTGCCAGCAGTTTAACCGGGACTCCGCACCAGAACCCTAGCACAGATACGCAGTATTTT

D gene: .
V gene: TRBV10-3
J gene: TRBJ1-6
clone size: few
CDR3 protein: CAISLELPYNSPLHF
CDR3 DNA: TGTGCCATCAGCCTGGAGCTACCCTATAATTCACCCCTCCACTTT

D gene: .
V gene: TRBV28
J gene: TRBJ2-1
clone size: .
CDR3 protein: CASSFRGRDNEQFF
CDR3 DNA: TGTGCCAGCAGTTTTAGGGGCCGGGACAATGAGCAGTTCTTC

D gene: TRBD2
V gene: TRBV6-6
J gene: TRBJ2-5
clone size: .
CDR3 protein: CASSGAGRGTQYF
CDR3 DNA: TGTGCCAGCAGTGGGGCGGGGAGGGGGACCCAGTACTTC

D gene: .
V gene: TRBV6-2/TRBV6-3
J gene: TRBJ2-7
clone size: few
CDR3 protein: CASSPGGPFSAEQYF
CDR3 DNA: TGTGCCAGCAGTCCCGGAGGGCCCTTTTCGGCCGAGCAGTACTTC

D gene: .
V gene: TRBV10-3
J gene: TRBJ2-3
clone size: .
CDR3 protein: CAISDVGSQGTQYF
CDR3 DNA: TGTGCCATCAGTGACGTCGGGTCTCAAGGTACGCAGTATTTT

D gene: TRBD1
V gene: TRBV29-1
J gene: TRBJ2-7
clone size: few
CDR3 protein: CSGGQGRYEQYF
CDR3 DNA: TGCAGCGGGGGACAGGGTCGGTACGAGCAGTACTTC

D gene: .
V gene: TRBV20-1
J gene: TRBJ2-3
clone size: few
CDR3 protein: CSARFQDRAQYF
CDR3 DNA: TGCAGTGCTAGATTTCAGGACCGTGCGCAGTATTTT

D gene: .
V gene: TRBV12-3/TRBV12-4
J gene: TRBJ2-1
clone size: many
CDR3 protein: CASSPDSYNEQFF
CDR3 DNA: TGTGCCAGCTCACCCGACTCCTACAATGAGCAGTTCTTC

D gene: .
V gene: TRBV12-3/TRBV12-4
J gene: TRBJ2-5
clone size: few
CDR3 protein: CASSDATSAKQKEETQYF
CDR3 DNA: TGTGCCAGCAGTGATGCGACTTCAGCTAAGCAAAAGGAAGAGACCCAGTACTTC

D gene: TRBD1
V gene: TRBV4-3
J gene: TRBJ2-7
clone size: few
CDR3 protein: CASSRRQGAYEQYF
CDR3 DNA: TGCGCCAGCAGCCGAAGACAGGGGGCCTACGAGCAGTACTTC

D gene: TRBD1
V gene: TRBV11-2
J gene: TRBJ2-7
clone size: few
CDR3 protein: CASSLDLLRDSSYEQYF
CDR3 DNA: TGTGCCAGCAGCTTAGATCTGCTCAGGGACAGTTCCTACGAGCAGTACTTC

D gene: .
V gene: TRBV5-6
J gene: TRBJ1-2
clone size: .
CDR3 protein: CASSLFTQEHERYGYTF
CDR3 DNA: TGTGCCAGCAGCTTGTTCACCCAAGAACATGAACGTTATGGCTACACCTTC

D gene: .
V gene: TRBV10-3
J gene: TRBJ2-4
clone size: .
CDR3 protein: CATSVGSPNIQYF
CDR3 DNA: TGTGCCACCTCGGTGGGTTCCCCAAACATTCAGTACTTC

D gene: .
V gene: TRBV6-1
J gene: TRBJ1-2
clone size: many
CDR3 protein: CASSPVFTGGGGYGYTF
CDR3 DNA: TGTGCCAGCAGCCCCGTTTTTACGGGGGGCGGAGGCTATGGCTACACCTTC

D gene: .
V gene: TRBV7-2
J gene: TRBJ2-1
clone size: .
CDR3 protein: CASSLFPVSIQGGRNEQFF
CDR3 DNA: TGTGCCAGCAGCTTATTCCCTGTTTCCATCCAGGGGGGGAGGAATGAGCAGTTCTTC

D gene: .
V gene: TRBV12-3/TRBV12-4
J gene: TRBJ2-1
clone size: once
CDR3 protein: CASSTGYDEQFF
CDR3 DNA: TGTGCCAGCAGCACAGGGTACGATGAGCAGTTCTTC

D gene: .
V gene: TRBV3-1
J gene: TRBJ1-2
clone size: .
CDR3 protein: CASSQLGTPYGYTF
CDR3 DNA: TGTGCCAGCAGCCAACTTGGGACGCCCTATGGCTACACCTTC

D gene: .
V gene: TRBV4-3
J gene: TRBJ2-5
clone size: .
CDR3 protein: CASSQAIGGEYQETQYF
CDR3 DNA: TGCGCCAGCAGCCAAGCGATTGGGGGCGAGTACCAAGAGACCCAGTACTTC

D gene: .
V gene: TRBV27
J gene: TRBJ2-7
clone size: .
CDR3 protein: CASSPSQGTDIYEQYF
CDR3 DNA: TGTGCCAGCAGTCCCAGCCAGGGGACGGATATTTACGAGCAGTACTTC

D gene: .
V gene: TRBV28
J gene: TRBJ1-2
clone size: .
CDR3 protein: CASSFGGRLDYGYTF
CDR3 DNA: TGTGCCAGCAGTTTCGGGGGGCGTTTAGACTATGGCTACACCTTC

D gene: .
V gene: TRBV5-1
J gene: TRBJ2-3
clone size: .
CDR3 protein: CASSLPSGTPDTQYF
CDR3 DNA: TGCGCCAGCAGCCTGCCTTCAGGGACCCCAGATACGCAGTATTTT

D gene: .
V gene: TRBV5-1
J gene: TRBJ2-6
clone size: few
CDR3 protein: CASSLARVSLTGANVLTF
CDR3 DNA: TGCGCCAGCAGCTTGGCCAGGGTCTCCCTGACTGGGGCCAACGTCCTGACTTTC